The subject of this entry is one TCR beta chain. Germline-derived CDR1 and CDR2 are SGHAT and FQNNGV. This CDR3 is 16 amino acids long. The data derive from a study of T cells expressing NK-cell markers. TCRdb re-analyzed the 5' RACE reads; it lists each CDR3 protein once, without DNA. The listing contains around 380,000 distinct CDR3 sequences. V and J are TRBV11-2 and TRBJ2-3; TCRdb's D call of TRBD2 is untestable without DNA. The receptor comes from a woman between 45 and 60 years old in good health. Sequencing used blood T cells: a sorted CD56 or NKG2C T cell subset, CD4+ or CD8+ T cells, or bulk PBMC T cells (not recorded which). The CDR3 protein is CASSTSGTSFYRTQYF.